Below, 32 T cell receptor beta chains from the same sample are listed, as sequenced in a study of blood T cell repertoires in COVID-19 (TCRdb year 2020). The library was produced with the immunoSEQ multiplex PCR assay. Entries here come from immuneACCESS through TCRdb and include only in-frame sequences with V and J called. Some clones fail to appear in such tables; in the studies checked, an unresolved V gene covers under half of the shortfall, and the cause of the remainder is unknown. The sample records fewer than 95,000 clones, 80% to 90% of which are singletons. Under 10% of the sample is taken by the ten largest. Sample: peripheral blood. The receptors were gathered from a man aged 45-65 years with acute or convalescent COVID-19.

J is TRBJ1-1 and V is TRBV3-1 (or the pseudogene TRBV3-2); no clear D gene. Germline loops: CDR1 LGHDT, CDR2 YNNKEL (reference sequence). The CDR3 covers 17 residues. Trimming left V 2 bases short and J 8 bases short, with 24 bases between. The CDR3 region is CASSQSPPTARLGEAFF. CDR3 DNA: TGTGCCAGCAGCCAATCCCCTCCGACGGCGCGGCTCGGAGAAGCTTTCTTT.

This clone has more than one count but fewer than ten. The chain links TRBV5-1 to TRBJ2-7, with 7 bases that match TRBD2. The CDR3 has 15 amino acids. The germline CDR1 and CDR2 sequences are SGHRS and YFSETQ. V lost 1 base, J lost 0 bases, and 4 bases stayed unmatched. DNA of the CDR3: TGCGCCAGCAGCTTGAGTCCTAGCGGCTCCTACGAGCAGTACTTC. Translation gives CASSLSPSGSYEQYF.

This clone showed up just a few times. The chain joins TRBV27 to TRBJ2-7; 10 bases align to TRBD2. Germline-derived CDR1 and CDR2 are MNHEY and SMNVEV (reference sequence). The junction had 11 bases not matched to a gene; V was cut back by 4 bases and J by 5 bases. This CDR3 is built from 16 residues. The CDR3 DNA reads TGTGCCAGCAGTTCGACGCCGGGACTAGCGATCCACGAGCAGTACTTC. Protein sequence: CASSSTPGLAIHEQYF.

The rearrangement links TRBV30 to TRBJ2-4; tentatively, D is TRBD1 (5 bases). The CDR3 sequence is 13 residues long. CDR1 and CDR2 (germline): GTSNPN, SVGIG (reference sequence). V dropped 0 bases and J dropped 6 bases, with 9 bases sitting between them. The CDR3 spells CAWSVGVINIQYF. CDR3 coding DNA: TGTGCCTGGAGTGTAGGGGTAATAAACATTCAGTACTTC.

The V and J genes are TRBV30 and TRBJ2-7, with 9 bases lining up with TRBD1. Germline V gene sequence: CDR1 GTSNPN, CDR2 SVGIG (reference sequence). The CDR3 has 14 residues. V trimming: 4 bases; J trimming: 3 bases; junction bases outside the gene matches: 7. CDR3 region: CAWNFGTGRYEQYF. The CDR3 nucleotides are TGTGCCTGGAATTTTGGGACAGGGCGCTACGAGCAGTACTTC. Full variable domain (outside the CDR3, taken from reference TRBV30 and TRBJ2-7): SQTIHQWPATLVQPVGSPLSLECTVEGTSNPNLYWYRQAAGRGLQLLFYSVGIGQISSEVPQNLSASRPQDRQFILSSKKLLLSDSGFYLCAWNFGTGRYEQYFGPGTRLTVT.

The count of this clone is one. This sequence joins TRBV5-1 and TRBJ2-2; D not resolved. CDR1 and CDR2 from the germline V gene are SGHRS and YFSETQ. CDR3 length: 14 amino acids. Trimming shortened V by 2 bases and J by 7 bases, and 12 bases separated the two germline ends. The CDR3 here is CASSFWRSVGELFF. The CDR3 nucleotides are TGCGCCAGCAGCTTCTGGCGGTCGGTCGGGGAGCTGTTTTTT. Complete variable domain (other parts from reference TRBV5-1 and TRBJ2-2): KAGVTQTPRYLIKTRGQQVTLSCSPISGHRSVSWYQQTPGQGLQFLFEYFSETQRNKGNFPGRFSGRQFSNSRSEMNVSTLELGDSALYLCASSFWRSVGELFFGEGSRLTVL.

The chain is built from TRBV9 and TRBJ1-4; D remains ambiguous. CDR1 and CDR2 from the germline V gene are SGDLS and YYNGEE. There are 13 residues in the CDR3. Trimming removed 0 bases from V and 7 bases from J, with 7 bases in between. CDR3 DNA sequence: TGTGCCAGCAGCGTAGGTGAGGGTGAAAAACTGTTTTTT. Encoded protein: CASSVGEGEKLFF.

A few counts support this clone. This chain connects TRBV19 to TRBJ2-5; 12 bases agree with TRBD2. CDR1 and CDR2 from the germline V gene are LNHDA and SQIVND (reference sequence). The CDR3 covers 14 residues. J was trimmed by 4 bases and V by 5 bases; bases with no gene match: 2. Here the CDR3 DNA reads TGTGCCAGTAGTGAGGGACTAGCGGGAGAGACCCAGTACTTC. Its protein is CASSEGLAGETQYF. Full variable domain (remainder filled in from reference TRBV19 and TRBJ2-5): DGGITQSPKYLFRKEGQNVTLSCEQNLNHDAMYWYRQDPGQGLRLIYYSQIVNDFQKGDIAEGYSVSREKKESFPLTVTSAQKNPTAFYLCASSEGLAGETQYFGPGTRLLVL.

The CDR3 protein is CASSLPGPQYF. In nucleotides, the CDR3 is TGTGCCAGCAGCTTGCCGGGTCCGCAGTATTTT. This sequence joins TRBV7-9 and TRBJ2-3; D unresolved. The V end lost 3 bases, the J end lost 10 bases, and 8 bases lay between the germline ends. This CDR3 comprises 11 residues. Germline assignment: CDR1 SEHNR and CDR2 FQNEAQ (reference sequence).

This CDR3 is CASSPLGLGTEAFF. As DNA, the CDR3 is TGTGCCAGCTCACCACTGGGGCTCGGCACTGAAGCTTTCTTT. The rearrangement links TRBV18 to TRBJ1-1; D might be TRBD1 (5 bases). This CDR3 spans 14 amino acids. Per the germline V gene, CDR1 is KGHSH and CDR2 is LQKENI. V was cut by 1 base and J by 4 bases, with 10 bases left in between.

The rearrangement links TRBV30 to TRBJ2-3; D might be TRBD1 (6 bases). The CDR3 covers 14 residues. Germline assignment: CDR1 GTSNPN and CDR2 SVGIG (reference sequence). Between the trimmed V and J ends, which lost 2 bases and 6 bases, there was a span of 15 bases. CDR3 nucleotides: TGTGCCTGGAGTAATGGGGGCCTATACGATACGCAGTATTTT. Encoded protein: CAWSNGGLYDTQYF.

CDR3 sequence reads: CASSAKETQYF. CDR3 DNA sequence: TGTGCCAGCAGCGCGAAAGAGACCCAGTACTTC. The chain is built from TRBV3-1 (or the pseudogene TRBV3-2) and TRBJ2-5; no clear D. Germline V gene sequence: CDR1 LGHDT, CDR2 YNNKEL (reference sequence). The CDR3 has 11 amino acids. Trimming took 5 bases from V and 3 from J, leaving 4 bases between them.

The CDR3 region is CASSPSGLSSHEQFF. As DNA, the CDR3 is TGTGCCAGCAGCCCGTCGGGACTTAGTTCGCATGAGCAGTTCTTC. The chain couples TRBV7-8 to TRBJ2-1; weak D call: TRBD2 (6 bases). Trimming shortened V by 5 bases and J by 8 bases, and 19 bases separated the two germline ends. Germline V lookup: CDR1 SGHVS, CDR2 FQNEAQ. The CDR3 contains 15 residues.

The rearrangement uses TRBV7-6 and TRBJ1-2; D unresolved. Germline lookup yields CDR1 SGHVS and CDR2 FNYEAQ. The CDR3 has 14 residues. The V gene lost 1 base and the J gene lost 8 bases, with 14 bases spanning the gap. The CDR3 coding sequence is TGTGCCAGCAGCTTAGGCCAGCCAGGATCGGGCTACACCTTC. This translates into CASSLGQPGSGYTF.

The V call is TRBV9, the J call TRBJ2-2, with unresolved D. Trimming took 8 bases from V and 3 from J, leaving 8 bases between them. The CDR3 contains 12 residues. The germline V gene has CDR1 SGDLS and CDR2 YYNGEE. The chain's CDR3 is CASRGHTGELFF. In nucleotides, the CDR3 is TGTGCCAGTCGTGGGCACACCGGGGAGCTGTTTTTT.

This chain joins TRBV4-1 and TRBJ2-7; a possible D gene is TRBD2 (6 bases). Germline lookup yields CDR1 MGHRA and CDR2 YSYEKL. V lost 1 base and J lost 3, with 13 bases in between. The CDR3 extends over 15 amino acids. The CDR3 DNA reads TGCGCCAGCAGCCAAGTTAGTGGTAGCGGCTACGAGCAGTACTTC. It translates to CASSQVSGSGYEQYF.

The chain is built from TRBV15 and TRBJ1-2; tentatively, D is TRBD1 (5 bases). CDR1 and CDR2 (germline): LNHNV, YYDKDF (reference sequence). V lost 5 bases and J lost 8, with 21 bases in between. CDR3 length equals 15 residues. The CDR3 DNA is TGTGCCACCAGCGCCCGGACGGTGGGGGGTTGGGGCTACACCTTC. The encoded protein is CATSARTVGGWGYTF.

The CDR3 DNA reads as TGTGCCAGCAGCCCGGGACAGACAGGGAACACCATATATTTT. Translating gives CASSPGQTGNTIYF. The rearrangement uses TRBV6-5 and TRBJ1-3; 7 bases are shared with TRBD1. The V segment lost 6 bases and the J segment 7 bases; nucleotides outside the gene matches: 9. Germline V gene data show CDR1 as MNHEY and CDR2 as SVGAGI. CDR3 length: 14 amino acids.

This sequence joins TRBV9 and TRBJ1-4; D perhaps matches TRBD1 (5 bases). This CDR3 has 14 amino acids. Germline assignment: CDR1 SGDLS and CDR2 YYNGEE. V shed 3 bases and J shed 8 bases, with 14 bases lying between them. The CDR3 sequence: CASSAHSAGEKLFF. The CDR3 bases are TGTGCCAGCAGCGCCCACTCGGCAGGGGAAAAACTGTTTTTT.

This clone occurred a few times. The J gene is TRBJ1-2, the V gene TRBV4-2; 8 nucleotides agree with TRBD1. The germline CDR1 and CDR2 sequences are LGHNA and YNFKEQ. The CDR3 has 15 residues. With V trimmed by 3 bases and J by 4 bases, 7 bases remained unmatched. In nucleotides, the CDR3 is TGTGCCAGCAGCCAGCTACAGGGGGACCTCTATGGCTACACCTTC. Protein: CASSQLQGDLYGYTF.

This clone was counted a single time. The genes are TRBV7-3 and TRBJ1-6; TRBD1 matches 11 bases. V lost 4 bases and J lost 10; bases outside the gene matches: 3. The germline gives CDR1 SGHTA, CDR2 FQGTGA. CDR3 length equals 14 residues. CDR3 coding DNA: TGTGCCAGCAGCTCGGGACAGGGGGGATCACCCCTCCACTTT. It codes for CASSSGQGGSPLHF.

The chain recombines TRBV2 with TRBJ1-2; 7 bases fit TRBD1. J gave up 2 bases and V 4 bases, and 7 bases lay outside the gene matches. Germline-derived CDR1 and CDR2 are SNHLY and FYNNEI. CDR3 length: 15 amino acids. The CDR3 region has the DNA TGTGCCAGCAGTGTGACAGGGAAGGAGAACTATGGCTACACCTTC. Translated, it gives CASSVTGKENYGYTF.

The gene calls are TRBV4-1 and TRBJ1-6; 9 nucleotides match TRBD1. After removal of 3 bases from V and 7 bases from J, the junction contained 4 bases not matched to a gene. The length of the CDR3 is 15 residues. The germline V gene has CDR1 MGHRA and CDR2 YSYEKL. CDR3 bases: TGCGCCAGCAGCCATTCCGGGACAGGGAATTCACCCCTCCACTTT. Its translation is CASSHSGTGNSPLHF.

V gene TRBV28 combines with J gene TRBJ1-4; TRBD1 is a possible D gene (6 bases). The CDR3 spans 13 residues. Per germline, CDR1 MDHEN and CDR2 SYDVKM. V was pared by 6 bases and J by 6 bases, with 11 bases between. CDR3 nucleotide sequence: TGTGCCAGCAGACGGGGGGGCGATGAAAAACTGTTTTTT. Encoded protein: CASRRGGDEKLFF.

The V and J genes are TRBV7-6 and TRBJ1-2; TRBD1 might be the D (5 bases). Germline V gene lookup returns CDR1 SGHVS and CDR2 FNYEAQ. V was clipped by 1 base and J by 0 bases, with 6 bases between them. This CDR3 contains 14 residues. The CDR3 nucleotides read TGTGCCAGCAGCTTAGGACAGACTAACTATGGCTACACCTTC. It codes for CASSLGQTNYGYTF.

The chain has TRBV24-1 and TRBJ1-4, with 9 bases matching TRBD1. The CDR3 spans 17 residues. CDR1 and CDR2 (germline): KGHDR, SFDVKD. Unmatched junction bases numbered 5, after V lost 4 bases and J lost 0 bases. The CDR3 region has the DNA TGTGCCACCAGTGACCCGGGACAGGGAGCAACTAATGAAAAACTGTTTTTT. Translation: CATSDPGQGATNEKLFF.

The chain links TRBV29-1 to TRBJ2-5; 8 positions agree with TRBD1. The junction had 8 bases not matched to a gene; V was cut back by 3 bases and J by 5 bases. CDR1 and CDR2 from the germline V gene are SQVTM and ANQGSEA. This CDR3 has 14 residues. The CDR3 spells CSVETTGVRETQYF. As DNA, the CDR3 is TGCAGCGTTGAGACGACAGGGGTAAGGGAGACCCAGTACTTC.

The J gene is TRBJ2-7, the V gene TRBV21-1; the listed D gene, TRBD1, was not tested against the DNA. TRBV21-1 is a recognized pseudogene. The CDR3 runs 17 residues. The CDR3 is CASRSRKGTVSSYEQYV. CDR3 DNA sequence: TGTGCCAGCAGATCGCGCAAGGGGACAGTGAGCTCCTACGAGCAGTACGTC.

The chain recombines TRBV6-4 with TRBJ2-5; 8 nucleotides match TRBD1. This CDR3 is 20 amino acids long. Germline trimming cut 4 bases from V and 3 bases from J; bases unmatched to any gene: 22. Germline CDR1 and CDR2: MRHNA and SNTAGT. The CDR3 bases are TGTGCCAGCAGTGTGTGTCGGCAGGGGGCGATTATAAGTCCTAAAGAGACCCAGTACTTC. Its protein is CASSVCRQGAIISPKETQYF.

The chain employs TRBV7-2 and TRBJ2-1; a possible D gene is TRBD2 (5 bases). The length of the CDR3 is 16 residues. Trimming left V 0 bases short and J 4 bases short, with 13 bases between. Germline V CDR1 and CDR2: SGHTA, FQGNSA. The CDR3 loop is CASSLAVIRGYNEQFF. CDR3 nucleotide sequence: TGTGCCAGCAGCTTAGCCGTCATTCGGGGATACAATGAGCAGTTCTTC. The full variable domain, in which reference TRBV7-2 and TRBJ2-1 provide the parts outside the CDR3, is GAGVSQSPSNKVTEKGKDVELRCDPISGHTALYWYRQSLGQGLEFLIYFQGNSAPDKSGLPSDRFSAERTGGSVSTLTIQRTQQEDSAVYLCASSLAVIRGYNEQFFGPGTRLTVL.

This clone was recorded once. The chain links TRBV19 to TRBJ2-3; 13 bases align to TRBD2. Looked up from germline, CDR1 is LNHDA and CDR2 is SQIVND (reference sequence). Trimming at V came to 4 bases and at J to 6 bases, leaving 4 bases not matched to a gene. CDR3 length: 15 residues. CDR3 in amino acids: CASSNRLAGGDTQYF. CDR3 DNA sequence: TGTGCCAGTAGTAATAGACTAGCGGGGGGTGATACGCAGTATTTT.

The gene calls are TRBV11-2 and TRBJ2-5, with TRBD1 matching 10 bases. This CDR3 has 14 residues. J lost 4 bases, V lost 3 bases, and 2 bases had no gene match. The germline CDR1 and CDR2 sequences are SGHAT and FQNNGV. CDR3: CASSLDRGGETQYF. The CDR3, as DNA: TGTGCCAGCAGCTTGGACAGGGGGGGAGAGACCCAGTACTTC.